This T cell receptor (beta chain) is drawn from a study of blood T cell repertoires in COVID-19. On the study more broadly: Sample material is recorded as cDNA or gDNA derived from T cells, B-cell-depleted T cells, or PBMCs.

CDR1 is SQVTM and CDR2 is ANQGSEA in the germline V gene. This CDR3 region has 12 residues. The germline V and J ends were trimmed by 4 bases and 4 bases, with 9 bases remaining between them. Original methodology: Researchers report that nucleated cell counts were estimated from reference gene primer amplification. Here immunoSEQ multiplex PCR was the method, and the copy in TCRdb shows in-frame clones only, minus some. From that table come the V and J calls and clone size; the DNA was used to work out D and trimming. The data hold 250,000 to 300,000 clones, with roughly 90% observed a single time. The chain is built from TRBV29-1 and TRBJ2-3; D perhaps matches TRBD2 (5 bases). The sequencing input was peripheral blood. This TCR came from a woman in her 50s who had recovered from COVID-19. The CDR3 loop reads CSVGVGADTQYF. CDR3 DNA sequence: TGCAGCGTTGGGGTCGGGGCAGATACGCAGTATTTT.